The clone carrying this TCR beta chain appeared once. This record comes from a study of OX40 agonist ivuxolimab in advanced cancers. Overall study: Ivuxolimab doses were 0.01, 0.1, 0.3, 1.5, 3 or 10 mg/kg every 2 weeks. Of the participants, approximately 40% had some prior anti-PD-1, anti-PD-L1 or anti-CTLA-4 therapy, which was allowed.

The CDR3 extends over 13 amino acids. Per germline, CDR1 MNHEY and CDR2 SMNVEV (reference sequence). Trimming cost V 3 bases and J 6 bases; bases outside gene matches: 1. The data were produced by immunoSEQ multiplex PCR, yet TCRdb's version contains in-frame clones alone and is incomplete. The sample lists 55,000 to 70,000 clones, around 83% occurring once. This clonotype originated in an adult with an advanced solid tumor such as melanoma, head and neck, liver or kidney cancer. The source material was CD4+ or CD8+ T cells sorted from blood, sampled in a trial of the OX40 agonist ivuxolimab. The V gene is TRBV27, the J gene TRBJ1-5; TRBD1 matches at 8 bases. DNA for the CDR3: TGTGCCAGCAGTTTGCAGGGGGCTCAGCCCCAGCATTTT. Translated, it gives CASSLQGAQPQHF.